These 25 T cell receptor beta chains were sequenced from one sample in a study of blood T cell repertoires in COVID-19. Profiled with immunoSEQ multiplex PCR; TCRdb holds only in-frame clones, not every one. The sample has hundreds of thousands of clones; 80% to 90% are singletons. The source material was peripheral blood. These receptor sequences come from a woman aged 25 to 39 with active or convalescent COVID-19.

V is TRBV7-2 and J is TRBJ2-7; D remains ambiguous. Trimming removed 5 bases at V and 2 bases at J, with 13 bases between. This CDR3 contains 14 residues. Germline-derived CDR1 and CDR2 are SGHTA and FQGNSA. CDR3 nucleotide sequence: TGTGCCAGCAGCCCCGGAGCGTCTCCCTACGAGCAGTACTTC. It specifies CASSPGASPYEQYF.

This clone appeared a few times. The chain carries TRBV4-1 and TRBJ1-2; D gene unclear. Trimming pared 3 bases from V and 0 bases from J, leaving 5 bases between. The germline V gene encodes CDR1 MGHRA and CDR2 YSYEKL. This CDR3 spans 13 amino acids. Written as DNA, the CDR3 is TGCGCCAGCAGCCACAGGCCTAACTATGGCTACACCTTC. This gives the protein CASSHRPNYGYTF.

This chain joins TRBV3-1 (or the pseudogene TRBV3-2) and TRBJ2-7; TRBD2 matches 10 bases. Unmatched junction bases numbered 6, after V lost 2 bases and J lost 2 bases. CDR1 is LGHDT, CDR2 YNNKEL, per germline (reference sequence). The CDR3 extends over 16 amino acids. CDR3 loop: CASSQTTSGIPYEQYF. The CDR3 DNA reads TGTGCCAGCAGCCAAACCACTAGCGGGATTCCCTACGAGCAGTACTTC.

The V and J genes are TRBV11-2 and TRBJ2-7; unclear D gene. V was pared by 2 bases and J by 2 bases, with 10 bases between. The CDR3 sequence is 14 residues long. CDR1 and CDR2 (germline): SGHAT, FQNNGV. CDR3 sequence reads: CASSLSGDTYEQYF. DNA for the CDR3: TGTGCCAGCAGCTTATCCGGCGACACCTACGAGCAGTACTTC. Variable domain in full (rest from reference TRBV11-2 and TRBJ2-7): EAGVAQSPRYKIIEKRQSVAFWCNPISGHATLYWYQQILGQGPKLLIQFQNNGVVDDSQLPKDRFSAERLKGVDSTLKIQPAKLEDSAVYLCASSLSGDTYEQYFGPGTRLTVT.

To note about this clone: In the same sample, other DNA sequences code for this CDR3. V is TRBV6-1 and J is TRBJ1-5; D unclear. Trimming removed 0 bases from V and 7 bases from J, with 7 bases in between. Looked up from germline, CDR1 is MNHNS and CDR2 is SASEGT. The CDR3 totals 13 residues. CDR3 residues: CASSEAVGQPQHF. The CDR3 DNA sequence: TGTGCCAGCAGTGAAGCCGTCGGGCAGCCCCAGCATTTT.

V usage is TRBV24-1 and J usage is TRBJ2-2; tentative D call: TRBD1 (5 bases). Germline values: CDR1 KGHDR, CDR2 SFDVKD. V lost 7 bases to trimming and J lost 4 bases, with 12 bases between them. The CDR3 consists of 14 residues. CDR3 loop: CATRSRDITGELFF. The DNA of the CDR3 is TGTGCCACCAGGTCCAGGGATATCACCGGGGAGCTGTTTTTT.

This clone has only one observation. The V gene is TRBV7-2, the J gene TRBJ1-5; D call uncertain. The CDR3 is 16 residues long. V was cut by 5 bases and J by 4 bases, with 18 bases left in between. Germline V gene sequence: CDR1 SGHTA, CDR2 FQGNSA. CDR3 sequence: CASSGAGAGINQPQHF. The CDR3 nucleotides read TGTGCCAGCAGCGGAGCGGGAGCTGGGATAAATCAGCCCCAGCATTTT.

This clone was detected once. The chain carries TRBV2 and TRBJ2-7, with TRBD2 as a possible D gene (6 bases). Trimming cost V 1 base and J 4 bases, with 14 bases left between them. Germline CDR1 and CDR2: SNHLY and FYNNEI. The CDR3 has 15 residues. CDR3 sequence reads: CASSEERGGGYEQYF. The CDR3 coding sequence is TGTGCCAGCAGTGAAGAACGTGGGGGAGGTTACGAGCAGTACTTC.

This rearrangement joins TRBV27 to TRBJ2-5; 8 bases are shared with TRBD2. This CDR3 spans 15 amino acids. Germline V lookup: CDR1 MNHEY, CDR2 SMNVEV (reference sequence). Trimming cost V 5 bases and J 6 bases; bases outside gene matches: 11. CDR3 in amino acids: CASSELAAFLKTQYF. CDR3 nucleotides: TGTGCCAGCAGTGAACTAGCGGCCTTCCTAAAGACCCAGTACTTC.

The chain has TRBV7-9 and TRBJ2-3; D is perhaps TRBD2 (6 bases). Trimming pared 6 bases from V and 2 bases from J, leaving 18 bases between. Germline CDR1 and CDR2: SEHNR and FQNEAQ (reference sequence). The CDR3 covers 16 residues. The CDR3 sequence: CASSDGGLRVTDTQYF. For the CDR3, the DNA is TGTGCCAGCAGTGACGGAGGGCTACGCGTCACAGATACGCAGTATTTT.

This clone was observed once. The rearrangement links TRBV6-1 to TRBJ2-1; a possible D gene is TRBD1 (6 bases). V lost 2 bases and J 4 bases, leaving 9 bases between the germline ends. Germline CDR1 is MNHNS and CDR2 is SASEGT. The CDR3 contains 14 residues. DNA for the CDR3: TGTGCCAGCAGTGAACCGGACAGTTACAATGAGCAGTTCTTC. Protein sequence: CASSEPDSYNEQFF.

The chain has TRBV15 and TRBJ2-1; D ambiguous. The V end was cut by 5 bases, the J end by 7 bases, with 12 bases between. This CDR3 is built from 13 residues. The germline CDR1 and CDR2 sequences are LNHNV and YYDKDF (reference sequence). The CDR3 region is CATSPPAGNEQFF. In nucleotides, the CDR3 is TGTGCCACCAGCCCCCCCGCCGGGAATGAGCAGTTCTTC.

In this sample, this clone turned up a few times. J is TRBJ1-2 and V is TRBV27; 11 positions agree with TRBD1. Germline V lookup: CDR1 MNHEY, CDR2 SMNVEV (reference sequence). CDR3 length equals 16 residues. J gave up 4 bases and V 5 bases, and 9 bases lay outside the gene matches. The DNA of the CDR3 is TGTGCCAGCAGTCAAGCCGGGACAGGGGGGAGCTATGGCTACACCTTC. Translated, it gives CASSQAGTGGSYGYTF.

This rearrangement joins TRBV29-1 to TRBJ2-1; D possibly corresponds to TRBD1 (6 bases). This CDR3 region has 13 residues. Germline CDR1 and CDR2: SQVTM and ANQGSEA. Trimming removed 7 bases from V and 3 bases from J, with 13 bases in between. CDR3 protein: CSAMDSLYNEQFF. The CDR3 DNA sequence: TGCAGCGCCATGGACAGTCTCTACAATGAGCAGTTCTTC.

The V gene is TRBV4-1, the J gene TRBJ2-2; 10 bases map to TRBD1. With V trimmed by 1 base and J by 6 bases, 2 bases remained unmatched. The CDR3 length is 15 residues. CDR1 MGHRA and CDR2 YSYEKL come from the germline V gene. CDR3 nucleotides: TGCGCCAGCAGCCAAGTGGACAGGGGGTCCGGGGAGCTGTTTTTT. Translated: CASSQVDRGSGELFF.

This clone was counted only a few times. The chain employs TRBV5-8 and TRBJ2-5; TRBD2 aligns across 9 bases. The V gene end was trimmed by 2 bases and the J gene end by 5 bases; junction bases not matched to a gene: 1. Germline lookup yields CDR1 SGHTS and CDR2 YDEGEE. The CDR3 extends over 13 amino acids. The CDR3 here is CASSFGTSETQYF. The CDR3 nucleotides are TGTGCCAGCAGCTTTGGGACTAGCGAGACCCAGTACTTC.

This clone has only one observation. The V gene is TRBV25-1, the J gene TRBJ1-2; TRBD1 agrees at 10 bases. The CDR3 runs to 15 residues. With V trimmed by 5 bases and J by 8 bases, 11 bases remained unmatched. CDR1 and CDR2 (germline): MGHDK, SYGVNS. The CDR3 here is CASSSGTGAVSGYTF. The CDR3 DNA sequence: TGTGCCAGCAGTTCCGGGACAGGGGCCGTATCAGGCTACACCTTC.

The chain recombines TRBV27 with TRBJ2-2; D gene ambiguous. This CDR3 has 12 residues. Germline values: CDR1 MNHEY, CDR2 SMNVEV (reference sequence). V was pared by 10 bases and J by 5 bases, with 11 bases between. The CDR3 region is CATESRTGELFF. CDR3 coding DNA: TGTGCCACCGAAAGCCGGACCGGGGAGCTGTTTTTT.

V usage is TRBV30 and J usage is TRBJ1-1; D is uncertain. The CDR3 totals 12 residues. The V gene's germline CDR1 is GTSNPN and CDR2 SVGIG (reference sequence). Trimming took off 2 bases at V and 0 bases at J, with 4 bases between the two ends. This CDR3 reads CAWSPMNTEAFF. CDR3 nucleotide sequence: TGTGCCTGGAGTCCCATGAACACTGAAGCTTTCTTT.

The genes are TRBV27 and TRBJ1-1; perhaps TRBD1 as D (6 bases). Per the germline V gene, CDR1 is MNHEY and CDR2 is SMNVEV (reference sequence). The CDR3 is 13 residues long. Trimming cost V 8 bases and J 4 bases, with 14 bases left between them. The CDR3 DNA reads as TGTGCCAGCTTCAGGGGAGGGGTCACTGAAGCTTTCTTT. Amino acids: CASFRGGVTEAFF.

This clone has only one observation. The chain uses TRBV2 and TRBJ2-7; maybe TRBD1 (6 bases). Trimming cost V 7 bases and J 2 bases, with 9 bases left between them. CDR3 length: 12 residues. Per germline, CDR1 SNHLY and CDR2 FYNNEI. In nucleotides, the CDR3 is TGTGCCAGCACTACAGGGCCCTACGAGCAGTACTTC. Translating gives CASTTGPYEQYF.

This chain uses TRBV2 with TRBJ1-2; D is uncertain. The CDR3 length is 11 residues. Germline values: CDR1 SNHLY, CDR2 FYNNEI. V was pared by 3 bases and J by 8 bases, with 7 bases between. Here the CDR3 DNA reads TGTGCCAGCAGTGACGAGGGCGGCTACACCTTC. Its protein is CASSDEGGYTF.

The chain combines TRBV12-3 or TRBV12-4 with TRBJ2-5, with D possibly TRBD2 on 5 matching bases. The CDR3 extends over 13 amino acids. V gave up 3 bases and J gave up 5 bases, with 10 bases separating them. CDR3 in amino acids: CASSFGSGETQYF. CDR3 nucleotide sequence: TGTGCCAGCAGTTTTGGTTCGGGGGAGACCCAGTACTTC.

This clone was seen once. The V call is TRBV7-9, the J call TRBJ2-1; possibly TRBD2 for D (6 bases). The germline V gene has CDR1 SEHNR and CDR2 FQNEAQ (reference sequence). The CDR3 loop spans 19 amino acids. V shed 4 bases and J shed 3 bases, with 25 bases lying between them. The CDR3 DNA follows: TGTGCCAGCAGCTCCCCCCCCGAGTGGAGGGAGGTCCTCTACAATGAGCAGTTCTTC. This translates into CASSSPPEWREVLYNEQFF.

J is TRBJ2-3 and V is TRBV5-6, with 8 bases identical to TRBD1. Unmatched junction bases numbered 6, after V lost 3 bases and J lost 3 bases. From germline, CDR1 is SGHDT and CDR2 YYEEEE. The CDR3 has 15 amino acids. The CDR3 loop reads CASSSRQGRTDTQYF. CDR3 nucleotide sequence: TGTGCCAGCAGCTCGCGACAGGGGAGGACAGATACGCAGTATTTT.